This is a list of T cell receptor beta chains from one sample in a study of cytomegalovirus exposure and HLA in healthy donors. The assay was immunoSEQ multiplex PCR, and TCRdb's table has in-frame clones only and misses some. Among about 65,000 clones listed, 85% to 95% were seen once. Sequenced input: PBMCs. The receptors come from a young man in good health and CMV-seropositive. CDR3s include the opening cysteine and the closing phenylalanine or tryptophan. The D gene is left open where the match is weak. Part of the rows lack a size; the others show once, few, many or a class for expanded clones.

D: TRBD2
V: TRBV29-1
length: 15
J: TRBJ2-1
size: NA
DNA: TGCAGCGCTCCGACTAGCGGGGGGCCCTACAATGAGCAGTTCTTC
CDR3: CSAPTSGGPYNEQFF

D: NA
V: TRBV27
length: 14
J: TRBJ2-4
size: NA
DNA: TGTGCCAGCAGTTTGGCAGGGTTCCAAAACATTCAGTACTTC
CDR3: CASSLAGFQNIQYF

D: NA
V: TRBV7-2
length: 16
J: TRBJ2-1
size: NA
DNA: TGTGCCAGCAGCTTAGTTGGACAGCCAGGATACAATGAGCAGTTCTTC
CDR3: CASSLVGQPGYNEQFF

D: NA
V: TRBV2
length: 16
J: TRBJ1-5
size: NA
DNA: TGTGCCAGCAGCGTGGGACACTCAAATAGCAATCAGCCCCAGCATTTT
CDR3: CASSVGHSNSNQPQHF

D: TRBD2
V: TRBV5-8
length: 16
J: TRBJ2-2
size: NA
DNA: TGTGCCAGCCAGACTAGCGGGGGGTCGAACACCGGGGAGCTGTTTTTT
CDR3: CASQTSGGSNTGELFF

D: NA
V: TRBV6-6
length: 13
J: TRBJ1-2
size: once
DNA: TGTGCCAGCAGTTACTCTGTCGGGTCACGGCACACCTTC
CDR3: CASSYSVGSRHTF

D: NA
V: TRBV11-3
length: 13
J: TRBJ1-1
size: NA
DNA: TGTGCCAGCAGCCTGGGACAGAACACTGAAGCTTTCTTT
CDR3: CASSLGQNTEAFF

D: TRBD2
V: TRBV15
length: 16
J: TRBJ2-1
size: NA
DNA: TGTGCCACCAGCAGCGGGGGGGATCCATCCCTCCATGAGCAGTTCTTC
CDR3: CATSSGGDPSLHEQFF

D: TRBD2
V: TRBV6-5
length: 15
J: TRBJ2-3
size: NA
DNA: TGTGCCAGCAGGGCTACTAGCGGGAGTACAGATACGCAGTATTTT
CDR3: CASRATSGSTDTQYF

D: NA
V: TRBV7-9
length: 11
J: TRBJ2-1
size: NA
DNA: TGTGCCAGCAGCTTAAGCGATGAGCAGTTCTTC
CDR3: CASSLSDEQFF

D: TRBD2
V: TRBV7-8
length: 16
J: TRBJ2-1
size: NA
DNA: TGTGCCAGCAGCCCCCGGGAGGCCCTGGCTTACAATGAGCAGTTCTTC
CDR3: CASSPREALAYNEQFF

D: TRBD1
V: TRBV6-4
length: 14
J: TRBJ2-7
size: NA
DNA: TGTGCCAGCACCTCCTGTCAGGGGGTGTGGGAGCAGTACTTC
CDR3: CASTSCQGVWEQYF

D: TRBD2
V: TRBV9
length: 18
J: TRBJ2-1
size: NA
DNA: TGTGCCAGCAGCGCCCCCCCCGGGGTAGCGGGAGTTCACTCTGAGCAGTTCTTC
CDR3: CASSAPPGVAGVHSEQFF

D: TRBD2
V: TRBV4-1
length: 16
J: TRBJ2-7
size: NA
DNA: TGCGCCAGCAGCCAAGAAGTAAGCGGGACCTCCTACGAGCAGTACTTC
CDR3: CASSQEVSGTSYEQYF

D: NA
V: TRBV11-2
length: 15
J: TRBJ2-2
size: NA
DNA: TGTGCCAGCAGCTTGAGTGGGGGACATACCGGGGAGCTGTTTTTT
CDR3: CASSLSGGHTGELFF

D: NA
V: TRBV27
length: 13
J: TRBJ2-7
size: NA
DNA: TGTGCCAGCAGTTCGGGACTCCCTGATGAGCAGTACTTC
CDR3: CASSSGLPDEQYF

D: TRBD2
V: TRBV29-1
length: 17
J: TRBJ2-1
size: NA
DNA: TGCAGCGTTGAAGTTCGTGGGGTGGAGGCTAGCGGGGGGGCCATAGTCTTC
CDR3: CSVEVRGVEASGGAIVF

D: TRBD1
V: TRBV28
length: 15
J: TRBJ2-3
size: NA
DNA: TGTGCCAGCAGTTTAGGGACAGGGTTAACAGATACGCAGTATTTT
CDR3: CASSLGTGLTDTQYF

D: TRBD2
V: TRBV11-2
length: 17
J: TRBJ2-3
size: NA
DNA: TGTGCCAGCAGCTTAATCCTAGCGGGGGCGTACACAGATACGCAGTATTTT
CDR3: CASSLILAGAYTDTQYF

D: TRBD2
V: TRBV27
length: 13
J: TRBJ2-1
size: once
DNA: TGTGCCAGCAGTTTAGCTAGCGGCAATGAGCAGTTCTTC
CDR3: CASSLASGNEQFF

D: NA
V: TRBV19
length: 14
J: TRBJ2-2
size: NA
DNA: TGTGCCACCCAGCAGGGAAGAAACACCGGGGAGCTGTTTTTT
CDR3: CATQQGRNTGELFF

D: NA
V: TRBV9
length: 15
J: TRBJ2-2
size: few
DNA: TGTGCCAGCAGTGAAGGGGCCCGAGACACCGGGGAGCTGTTTTTT
CDR3: CASSEGARDTGELFF

D: NA
V: TRBV11-2
length: 17
J: TRBJ2-3
size: NA
DNA: TGTGCCAGCAGCCCAGCAGGTGTAGGGGCGGGCACAGATACGCAGTATTTT
CDR3: CASSPAGVGAGTDTQYF

D: TRBD2
V: TRBV9
length: 14
J: TRBJ2-1
size: NA
DNA: TGTGCCAGCAGCGTAGGTGGACTAGCGTCTGAGCAGTTCTTC
CDR3: CASSVGGLASEQFF

D: NA
V: TRBV7-6
length: 15
J: TRBJ2-2
size: once
DNA: TGTGCCAGCAGCTTAGGCGGGGCTAACACCGGGGAGCTGTTTTTT
CDR3: CASSLGGANTGELFF

D: NA
V: TRBV28
length: 13
J: TRBJ1-2
size: few
DNA: TGTGCCAGCAGTCAGGGACTCGGGGAAGGCTACACCTTC
CDR3: CASSQGLGEGYTF

D: NA
V: TRBV30
length: 12
J: TRBJ2-5
size: NA
DNA: TGTGCCTGGAGTGTAACGGACTACCCCAAGGACTTC
CDR3: CAWSVTDYPKDF